The rows below give T cell receptor beta chains drawn from one sample of a study of PD-L1 blockade in urothelial cancer. The assay was immunoSEQ multiplex PCR, and TCRdb's table has in-frame clones only and misses some. The sample has some 71,000 clones; about 88% are singletons. The sequences come from PBMCs, collected around atezolizumab (anti-PD-L1) treatment. These receptors came from a man between 60 and 70 years old with urothelial cancer. CDR3s include the opening cysteine and the closing phenylalanine or tryptophan. D genes are given only for firm matches. Size is omitted from some rows. Given values are once, few, many or a class for expanded clones.

j_call | cdr3_length | d_call | clone_size | v_call | cdr3_aa | cdr3_nt
TRBJ2-2 | 10 | NA | NA | TRBV29-1 | CSVVAGELFF | TGCAGCGTTGTCGCCGGGGAGCTGTTTTTT
TRBJ1-2 | 15 | TRBD1 | few | TRBV7-8 | CASSPSGQALYGYTF | TGTGCCAGCAGCCCTTCCGGACAGGCCCTCTATGGCTACACCTTC
TRBJ1-2 | 16 | NA | NA | TRBV6-6 | CASSYTGTEANYGYTF | TGTGCCAGCAGTTACACAGGGACGGAAGCTAACTATGGCTACACCTTC
TRBJ2-2 | 16 | TRBD1 | NA | TRBV13 | CASSSWTGGTTGELFF | TGTGCCAGCAGCTCCTGGACAGGGGGGACCACCGGGGAGCTGTTTTTT
TRBJ2-7 | 15 | TRBD2 | few | TRBV5-4 | CASSESGLPPYEQYF | TGTGCCAGCAGCGAGTCGGGACTACCTCCATACGAGCAGTACTTC
TRBJ1-2 | 12 | NA | NA | TRBV25-1 | CASSEQGNGYTF | TGTGCCAGCAGTGAGCAGGGGAATGGCTACACCTTC
TRBJ1-2 | 15 | NA | NA | TRBV7-9 | CASSLGQGFNYGYTF | TGTGCCAGCAGCTTAGGCCAGGGGTTCAACTATGGCTACACCTTC
TRBJ2-7 | 16 | TRBD2 | NA | TRBV18 | CASSPPWSGRSYEQYF | TGTGCCAGCTCACCCCCCTGGAGCGGGAGGTCCTACGAGCAGTACTTC
TRBJ1-2 | 15 | NA | NA | TRBV19 | CASTDHDSRLYGYTF | TGTGCCAGTACCGACCACGACAGTCGACTCTATGGCTACACCTTC
TRBJ2-3 | 15 | NA | NA | TRBV2 | CASSGEDGWTDTQYF | TGTGCCAGCAGTGGGGAGGACGGATGGACAGATACGCAGTATTTT
TRBJ2-7 | 14 | NA | NA | TRBV19 | CASSPTGTSYEQYF | TGTGCCAGTAGCCCAACAGGGACGTCCTACGAGCAGTACTTC
TRBJ2-1 | 12 | TRBD1 | once | TRBV5-1 | CASRTGDNEQFF | TGCGCCAGCAGGACAGGGGACAATGAGCAGTTCTTC
TRBJ2-7 | 16 | TRBD1 | NA | TRBV5-1 | CASSITPGTGGLEQYF | TGCGCCAGCAGCATAACCCCCGGGACAGGGGGCCTCGAGCAGTACTTC
TRBJ2-2 | 17 | TRBD2 | NA | TRBV19 | CASSKASGGTNTGELFF | TGTGCCAGTAGTAAGGCTAGCGGGGGGACGAACACCGGGGAGCTGTTTTTT
TRBJ1-2 | 11 | NA | few | TRBV20-1 | CSARGTYGYTF | TGCAGTGCTAGAGGGACATATGGCTACACCTTC
TRBJ2-3 | 14 | NA | NA | TRBV28 | CASSLGSIEDTQYF | TGTGCCAGCAGTCTCGGGAGTATAGAAGATACGCAGTATTTT
TRBJ2-1 | 15 | TRBD2 | NA | TRBV28 | CASSLVASGINEQFF | TGTGCCAGCAGTTTAGTGGCTAGCGGGATAAATGAGCAGTTCTTC
TRBJ2-2 | 16 | TRBD1 | NA | TRBV19 | CASSTRQGAYPGELFF | TGTGCCAGTAGTACCCGACAGGGGGCGTACCCCGGGGAGCTGTTTTTT
TRBJ1-5 | 14 | NA | once | TRBV18 | CASSPSGEDQPQHF | TGTGCCAGCTCACCGTCAGGGGAAGATCAGCCCCAGCATTTT
TRBJ2-3 | 16 | TRBD2 | once | TRBV5-1 | CASSLGLAESTDTQYF | TGCGCCAGCAGCCTGGGACTAGCGGAGAGCACAGATACGCAGTATTTT
TRBJ2-5 | 14 | TRBD1 | once | TRBV10-3 | CAIRGQGLQETQYF | TGTGCCATCAGGGGACAGGGCCTCCAAGAGACCCAGTACTTC
TRBJ1-1 | 14 | NA | NA | TRBV18 | CASSPVNLRAEAFF | TGTGCCAGCTCACCCGTGAACTTACGCGCTGAAGCTTTCTTT
TRBJ2-5 | 16 | NA | NA | TRBV10-1 | CASSDPSGHGKETQYF | TGCGCCAGCAGTGACCCGAGCGGGCATGGGAAAGAGACCCAGTACTTC
TRBJ2-7 | 14 | NA | NA | TRBV27 | CASSLWGGSYEQYF | TGTGCCAGCAGTTTATGGGGAGGCTCCTACGAGCAGTACTTC
TRBJ2-2 | 14 | NA | NA | TRBV5-4 | CASSLAGNTGELFF | TGTGCCAGCAGCCTGGCGGGAAACACCGGGGAGCTGTTTTTT
TRBJ2-2 | 19 | TRBD2 | NA | TRBV7-6 | CASSLPGWLAGGRDGELFF | TGTGCCAGCAGCCTCCCCGGTTGGCTGGCGGGGGGGCGTGACGGGGAGCTGTTTTTT
TRBJ2-3 | 16 | NA | NA | TRBV4-1 | CASSQEAAGAGDTQYF | TGCGCCAGCAGCCAAGAAGCGGCAGGGGCGGGAGATACGCAGTATTTT
TRBJ1-2 | 13 | NA | NA | TRBV29-1 | CSAIPGHQGGYTF | TGCAGCGCTATCCCGGGACATCAAGGCGGCTACACCTTC
TRBJ2-5 | 15 | NA | NA | TRBV7-9 | CASSLDPGLQETQYF | TGTGCCAGCAGCCTAGACCCGGGACTCCAAGAGACCCAGTACTTC
TRBJ1-1 | 15 | NA | once | TRBV11-3 | CASSPDGVGNTEAFF | TGTGCCAGCAGCCCCGACGGGGTGGGGAACACTGAAGCTTTCTTT
TRBJ2-5 | 16 | TRBD2 | NA | TRBV5-4 | CASSLARRGATETQYF | TGTGCCAGCAGCTTGGCAAGGCGGGGGGCGACAGAGACCCAGTACTTC
TRBJ1-2 | 13 | NA | NA | TRBV6-5 | CASTKTPVRGYTF | TGTGCCAGCACCAAAACCCCGGTTCGCGGCTACACCTTC
TRBJ1-2 | 14 | NA | NA | TRBV18 | CASSPTLQADGYTF | TGTGCCAGCTCACCAACATTACAGGCGGATGGCTACACCTTC
TRBJ2-7 | 14 | TRBD1 | NA | TRBV5-1 | CASSFLTGSDEQYF | TGCGCCAGCAGCTTCCTGACAGGGAGCGACGAGCAGTACTTC
TRBJ1-5 | 14 | TRBD1 | few | TRBV4-3 | CASSLTGGGQPQHF | TGCGCCAGCAGCCTCACAGGGGGCGGTCAGCCCCAGCATTTT
TRBJ2-1 | 14 | NA | NA | TRBV29-1 | CSVVPGQLYNEQFF | TGCAGCGTTGTCCCCGGACAGTTATACAATGAGCAGTTCTTC
TRBJ1-5 | 13 | TRBD1 | NA | TRBV18 | CASSQTGGGPQHF | TGTGCCAGCTCACAAACAGGGGGTGGGCCCCAGCATTTT
TRBJ1-4 | 14 | NA | NA | TRBV6-1 | CASRRQTTNEKLFF | TGTGCCAGCAGAAGACAGACAACTAATGAAAAACTGTTTTTT
TRBJ2-2 | 18 | TRBD2 | NA | TRBV5-1 | CASSPLGLAGGPPGELFF | TGCGCCAGCAGCCCCCTCGGACTAGCGGGAGGGCCGCCCGGGGAGCTGTTTTTT
TRBJ2-5 | 13 | NA | NA | TRBV10-1 | CASSDESRGTQYF | TGCGCCAGCAGTGACGAAAGCCGGGGGACCCAGTACTTC
TRBJ2-3 | 16 | NA | NA | TRBV5-1 | CASSLGASTRTDTQYF | TGCGCCAGCAGCTTGGGGGCCTCAACCCGCACAGATACGCAGTATTTT
TRBJ1-5 | 16 | NA | NA | TRBV4-3 | CASSQGSGYSNQPQHF | TGCGCCAGCAGCCAAGGGTCGGGTTATAGCAATCAGCCCCAGCATTTT
TRBJ1-2 | 13 | NA | NA | TRBV19 | CASSMGGNYGYTF | TGTGCCAGTAGTATGGGCGGGAACTATGGCTACACCTTC
TRBJ2-3 | 18 | NA | NA | TRBV7-2 | CASSSPANKGLVTDTQYF | TGTGCCAGCAGCTCCCCCGCCAACAAGGGGCTAGTGACAGATACGCAGTATTTT
TRBJ2-6 | 15 | NA | once | TRBV6-5 | CASTSRSSGANVLTF | TGTGCCAGCACCTCCAGAAGCTCTGGGGCCAACGTCCTGACTTTC
TRBJ2-5 | 14 | NA | NA | TRBV5-6 | CASTLGLFEETQYF | TGTGCCAGCACCTTGGGACTGTTCGAAGAGACCCAGTACTTC
TRBJ1-2 | 16 | TRBD1 | NA | TRBV7-9 | CASSLEGGTGAYGYTF | TGTGCCAGCAGCTTAGAGGGGGGGACAGGGGCCTATGGCTACACCTTC
TRBJ2-2 | 15 | TRBD1 | NA | TRBV2 | CASSGQGASSGELFF | TGTGCCAGCAGCGGACAGGGGGCGTCATCCGGGGAGCTGTTTTTT
TRBJ2-7 | 14 | TRBD1 | NA | TRBV6-5 | CASSFRQGKREQYF | TGTGCCAGCAGTTTTAGACAGGGAAAAAGGGAGCAGTACTTC
TRBJ2-3 | 18 | TRBD2 | NA | TRBV5-1 | CASSFLPITSGGLNTQYF | TGCGCCAGCAGCTTCCTTCCCATTACTAGCGGGGGCCTTAATACGCAGTATTTT
TRBJ2-2 | 17 | TRBD2 | few | TRBV5-1 | CASSFALAGGSSGELFF | TGCGCCAGCAGCTTTGCGCTAGCGGGGGGGAGCTCCGGGGAGCTGTTTTTT
TRBJ1-6 | 15 | NA | NA | TRBV6-1 | CASSESRVNNSPLHF | TGTGCCAGCAGTGAAAGCAGGGTAAATAATTCACCCCTCCACTTT
TRBJ2-7 | 13 | NA | NA | TRBV2 | CASSEIAAFEQYF | TGTGCCAGCAGTGAAATCGCCGCGTTCGAGCAGTACTTC
TRBJ2-7 | 14 | TRBD1 | NA | TRBV7-9 | CASSSLDRDYEQYF | TGTGCCAGCAGCTCCCTAGACAGGGACTACGAGCAGTACTTC
TRBJ2-7 | 15 | NA | NA | TRBV27 | CASRRTTGVGHEQYF | TGTGCCAGCAGACGCACCACAGGAGTTGGCCACGAGCAGTACTTC